This T cell receptor beta chain was profiled in a study of CD8 T cells in Susac syndrome. Study-wide results and limits: Only a relatively small number of individuals were included in the TCR sequencing and HLA analysis.

Note on this clonotype: No antigen is known for it.

In germline, CDR1 is SQVTM, CDR2 ANQGSEA. The CDR3 consists of 12 residues. CD8+ and CD4+ T cells from blood underwent TCR beta sequencing. Negative magnetic isolation gave CD8+ and CD4+ cells; FACS enriched CD8+ TEMRA. A quantity of roughly 0.5 to 1 ug RNA underwent reverse transcription using random hexamers. Amplification of TCR beta CDR3 across 54 Vbeta and 13 Jbeta was performed with immunoSEQ multiplex PCR. Each CDR3 protein is one row after TCRdb ran MiXCR on the immunoSEQ multiplex PCR reads. This repertoire shows about 140,000 distinct CDR3 sequences, 94% found once; its top ten account for approximately 0.27%.

The receptor was derived from a human donor in good health. What was sequenced was CD8+ T cells from PBMCs. The chain combines TRBV29-1 with TRBJ2-2; D is possibly TRBD2 (6 bases). CDR3 nucleotide sequence: TGCAGTGCTGGGGGGAGCACCGGGGAGCTGTTTTTT. Translating it yields CSAGGSTGELFF.